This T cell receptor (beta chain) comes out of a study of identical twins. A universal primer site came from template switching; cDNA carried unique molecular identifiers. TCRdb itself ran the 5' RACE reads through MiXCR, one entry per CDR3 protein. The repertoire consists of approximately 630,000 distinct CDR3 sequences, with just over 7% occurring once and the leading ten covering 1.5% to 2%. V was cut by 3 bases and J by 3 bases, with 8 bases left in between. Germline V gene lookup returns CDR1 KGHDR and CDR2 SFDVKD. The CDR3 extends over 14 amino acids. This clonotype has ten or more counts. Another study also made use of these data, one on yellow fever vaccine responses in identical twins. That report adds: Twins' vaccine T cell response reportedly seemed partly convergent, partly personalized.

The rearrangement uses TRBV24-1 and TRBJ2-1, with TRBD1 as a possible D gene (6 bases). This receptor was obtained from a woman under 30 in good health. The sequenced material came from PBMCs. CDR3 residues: CATSDNRVYNEQFF. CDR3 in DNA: TGTGCCACCAGTGATAACAGGGTCTACAATGAGCAGTTCTTC.